Listed below are T cell receptor beta chains from one sample, sequenced in a study of blood T cell repertoires in COVID-19. Profiling relied on immunoSEQ multiplex PCR, and the TCRdb table lists in-frame clones only, not all of them. The sample lists around 130,000 clones, approximately 83% occurring once. The sample consisted of peripheral blood. The receptors shown here come from a woman aged 50 to 60 who had recovered from COVID-19. The CDR3 runs from the conserved cysteine through the conserved F or W. The D gene is left open where the match is weak. Only some rows state a clone size, as once, few, many or a class for expanded clones.

clone_size j_call d_call v_call cdr3_aa cdr3_nt
NA TRBJ2-7 TRBD2 TRBV5-1 CASSFGDYDYEQYF TGCGCCAGCAGCTTCGGGGACTATGACTACGAGCAGTACTTC
once TRBJ1-3 NA TRBV7-9 CASSPAEVGNTIYF TGTGCCAGCAGCCCCGCGGAGGTCGGAAACACCATATATTTT
NA TRBJ2-3 TRBD2 TRBV19 CASSRLAGFTDTQYF TGTGCCAGTAGTAGGCTAGCGGGGTTCACAGATACGCAGTATTTT
NA TRBJ2-5 TRBD2 TRBV10-3 CAIRGLASQETQYF TGTGCCATCAGGGGACTAGCCTCCCAAGAGACCCAGTACTTC
NA TRBJ1-1 NA TRBV11-2 CASSLESMATEAFF TGTGCCAGCAGCTTAGAGTCAATGGCCACTGAAGCTTTCTTT
NA TRBJ2-1 NA TRBV6-6 CASSSSGNYNEQFF TGTGCCAGCAGTTCAAGCGGAAACTACAATGAGCAGTTCTTC
NA TRBJ2-1 NA TRBV5-4 CASRAGDSVNEQFF TGTGCCAGCAGGGCCGGGGACTCTGTCAATGAGCAGTTCTTC
once TRBJ1-2 TRBD1 TRBV3-1/TRBV3-2 CASSLGTGGSYTF TGTGCCAGCAGCCTCGGGACAGGGGGGAGCTACACCTTC
NA TRBJ2-7 NA TRBV5-4 CASSSTGSLAYEQYF TGTGCCAGCAGCTCGACAGGAAGTTTAGCCTACGAGCAGTACTTC
NA TRBJ2-7 NA TRBV6-5 CASLSVFPPYEQYF TGTGCCAGTCTATCCGTTTTTCCGCCCTACGAGCAGTACTTC
NA TRBJ2-2 TRBD1 TRBV15 CATSINPGTGWTGELFF TGTGCCACCAGCATAAACCCCGGGACAGGGTGGACCGGGGAGCTGTTTTTT
NA TRBJ1-1 NA TRBV3-1/TRBV3-2 CASSQDRTGEAFF TGTGCCAGCAGCCAAGATAGAACGGGAGAAGCTTTCTTT
few TRBJ2-5 NA TRBV7-9 CASSRGGTQETQYF TGTGCCAGCAGCCGAGGAGGGACCCAAGAGACCCAGTACTTC
NA TRBJ2-7 NA TRBV7-9 CASSLAGFYEQYF TGTGCCAGCAGCTTAGCGGGCTTCTACGAGCAGTACTTC
NA TRBJ2-1 NA TRBV15 CATSRVGEEQFF TGTGCCACCAGCAGAGTTGGAGAAGAGCAGTTCTTC
NA TRBJ2-5 NA TRBV5-6 CASSLGQNQETQYF TGTGCCAGCAGCTTGGGACAGAACCAAGAGACCCAGTACTTC
NA TRBJ2-7 TRBD2 TRBV7-2 CASSLERGMGYEQYF TGTGCCAGCAGCTTAGAGCGGGGAATGGGTTACGAGCAGTACTTC
once TRBJ2-7 NA TRBV7-9 CASSLGTFYEQYF TGTGCCAGCAGCTTGGGGACATTCTACGAGCAGTACTTC
NA TRBJ1-5 NA TRBV27 CASSRRAGSNQPQHF TGTGCCAGCAGCAGAAGGGCAGGGAGCAATCAGCCCCAGCATTTT
NA TRBJ1-1 TRBD1 TRBV19 CASLRAGGVGYTEAFF TGTGCCAGCCTCCGGGCAGGGGGCGTTGGCTACACTGAAGCTTTCTTT
NA TRBJ2-2 NA TRBV19 CASSIGGSANTGELFF TGTGCCAGTAGTATAGGTGGCTCCGCGAACACCGGGGAGCTGTTTTTT
NA TRBJ2-5 TRBD2 TRBV10-1 CARRLGGQETQYF TGCGCCCGCAGATTGGGGGGGCAAGAGACCCAGTACTTC
NA TRBJ2-7 NA TRBV28 CASSLRGGTYEQYF TGTGCCAGCAGTTTGAGGGGGGGCACCTACGAGCAGTACTTC
NA TRBJ1-1 NA TRBV4-1 CASSHLLVRGKATEAFF TGCGCCAGCAGCCATCTCCTAGTAAGGGGGAAGGCCACTGAAGCTTTCTTT
many TRBJ1-6 TRBD1 TRBV16 CASSAGTGYNSPLHF TGTGCCAGCAGCGCCGGGACAGGCTATAATTCACCCCTCCACTTT
NA TRBJ1-1 NA TRBV11-3 CASSYGIAEAFF TGTGCCAGCAGCTACGGGATCGCTGAAGCTTTCTTT
NA TRBJ2-3 TRBD2 TRBV4-2 CASSQDTAGGPEDTQYF TGTGCCAGCAGCCAAGATACGGCGGGGGGGCCGGAGGATACGCAGTATTTT
NA TRBJ2-1 NA TRBV5-1 CASSYRTDNEQFF TGCGCCAGCAGCTACAGGACAGACAATGAGCAGTTCTTC
NA TRBJ2-5 NA TRBV11-3 CASSLEAQETQYF TGTGCCAGCAGCTTAGAGGCCCAAGAGACCCAGTACTTC
NA TRBJ1-1 TRBD1 TRBV7-9 CASSLEGQGVLNTEAFF TGTGCCAGCAGCTTGGAAGGACAGGGAGTTTTGAACACTGAAGCTTTCTTT
once TRBJ2-2 TRBD2 TRBV11-2 CASSFRSGGGSESGELFF TGTGCCAGCAGCTTTAGGTCGGGGGGAGGGTCGGAGTCCGGGGAGCTGTTTTTT
NA TRBJ2-2 NA TRBV7-6 CASSPSSGRNTGELFF TGTGCCAGCAGCCCAAGTAGCGGTAGGAACACCGGGGAGCTGTTTTTT
NA TRBJ2-1 TRBD2 TRBV5-8 CASSLGGGGLEQFF TGTGCCAGCAGCTTGGGAGGCGGGGGTTTGGAGCAGTTCTTC
NA TRBJ2-1 TRBD2 TRBV23-1 CASSQSNKGTSGRKNEQFF TGCGCCAGCAGTCAATCTAACAAGGGGACTAGCGGGAGGAAAAATGAGCAGTTCTTC
once TRBJ2-3 NA TRBV20-1 CSASVRTSTDTQYF TGCAGTGCTAGTGTGCGGACTAGCACAGATACGCAGTATTTT
NA TRBJ2-3 TRBD2 TRBV9 CASSELAGGPVTDTQYF TGTGCCAGCAGCGAGCTAGCGGGGGGGCCGGTCACAGATACGCAGTATTTT
NA TRBJ2-1 NA TRBV20-1 CSAGGNNEQFF TGCAGTGCGGGAGGTAACAATGAGCAGTTCTTC
few TRBJ2-1 NA TRBV6-2/TRBV6-3 CASSYSRQNEQFF TGTGCCAGCAGTTACTCCCGACAGAATGAGCAGTTCTTC
NA TRBJ1-5 NA TRBV7-9 CASSYSGDQPQHF TGTGCCAGCAGCTATTCGGGGGATCAGCCCCAGCATTTT
NA TRBJ2-7 TRBD1 TRBV11-3 CASSLATRQGSIYEQYF TGTGCCAGCAGCTTAGCGACACGACAGGGAAGTATCTACGAGCAGTACTTC
few TRBJ2-3 TRBD1 TRBV24-1 CAAGGQGRFTDTQYF TGTGCCGCCGGGGGACAGGGCCGTTTTACAGATACGCAGTATTTT